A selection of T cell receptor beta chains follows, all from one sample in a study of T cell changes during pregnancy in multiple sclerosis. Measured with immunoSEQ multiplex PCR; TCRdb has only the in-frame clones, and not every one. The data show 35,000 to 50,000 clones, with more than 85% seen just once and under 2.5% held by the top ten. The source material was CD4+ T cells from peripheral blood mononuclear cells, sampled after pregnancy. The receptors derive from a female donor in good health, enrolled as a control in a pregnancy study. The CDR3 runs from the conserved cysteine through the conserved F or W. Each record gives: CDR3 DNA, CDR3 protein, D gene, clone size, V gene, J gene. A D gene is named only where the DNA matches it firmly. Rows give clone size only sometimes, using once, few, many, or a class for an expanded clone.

TGCGCCAGCAGCTTGGCCCCTGGCGGGGGGGCCACCTACAATGAGCAGTTCTTC	CASSLAPGGGATYNEQFF	TRBD2	.	TRBV5-1	TRBJ2-1
TGTGCCAGCAGTGAATTGAACAGGGGGGCTGAAGCTTTCTTT	CASSELNRGAEAFF	TRBD1	.	TRBV25-1	TRBJ1-1
TGTGCCAGCAGCCCCCGCGACACAGATACGCAGTATTTT	CASSPRDTDTQYF	.	once	TRBV5-4	TRBJ2-3
TGTGCCACCACCATATCGGGGGGCGGGGAGACCCAGTACTTC	CATTISGGGETQYF	.	.	TRBV15	TRBJ2-5
TGTGCCAGCAGTTTATCGTGGACTACGGGCCCCTACGAGCAGTACTTC	CASSLSWTTGPYEQYF	.	.	TRBV27	TRBJ2-7
TGTGCCAGCAGCCTACCGGGACTACAAACAGATACGCAGTATTTT	CASSLPGLQTDTQYF	TRBD2	.	TRBV5-6	TRBJ2-3
TGTGCCAGCAGTGAATTGCGCAGGGCTGCAGATACGCAGTATTTT	CASSELRRAADTQYF	.	once	TRBV25-1	TRBJ2-3
TGCGCCAGCAGCCAAGATTTGGGACTAACGACCGAGCAGTACTTC	CASSQDLGLTTEQYF	TRBD2	.	TRBV4-3	TRBJ2-7
TGTGCCAGCCGTCGTGCCAGGGAAAATTCACCCCTCCACTTT	CASRRARENSPLHF	.	.	TRBV28	TRBJ1-6
TGTGCCAGCAGTGAAGCTTCGAGATTTGAGCAGTTCTTC	CASSEASRFEQFF	.	.	TRBV2	TRBJ2-1
TGTGCCAGCAGTGAAGTCAGGGGGTCGGGAATGAACACTGAAGCTTTCTTT	CASSEVRGSGMNTEAFF	TRBD1	.	TRBV2	TRBJ1-1
TGTGCCAGCAGCTTATTTGGCGGGAGAATTGATGAGCAGTTCTTC	CASSLFGGRIDEQFF	TRBD2	.	TRBV7-9	TRBJ2-1